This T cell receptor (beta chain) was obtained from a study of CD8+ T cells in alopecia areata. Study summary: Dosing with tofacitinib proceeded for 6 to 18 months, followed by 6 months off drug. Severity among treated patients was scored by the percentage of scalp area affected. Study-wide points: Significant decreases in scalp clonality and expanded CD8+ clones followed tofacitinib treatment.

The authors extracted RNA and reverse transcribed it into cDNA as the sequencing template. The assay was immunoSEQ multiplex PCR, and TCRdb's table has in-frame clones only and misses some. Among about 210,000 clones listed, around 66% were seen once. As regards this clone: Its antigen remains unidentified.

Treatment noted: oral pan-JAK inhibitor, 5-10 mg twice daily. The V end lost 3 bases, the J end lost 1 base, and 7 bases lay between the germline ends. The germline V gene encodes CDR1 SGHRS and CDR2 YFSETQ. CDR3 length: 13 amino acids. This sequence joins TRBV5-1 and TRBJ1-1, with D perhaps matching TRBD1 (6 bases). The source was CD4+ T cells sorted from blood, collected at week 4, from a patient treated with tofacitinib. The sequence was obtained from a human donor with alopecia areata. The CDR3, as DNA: TGCGCCAGCAGCTCGGGACAGAACACTGAAGCTTTCTTT. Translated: CASSSGQNTEAFF. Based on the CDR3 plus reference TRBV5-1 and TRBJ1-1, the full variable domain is KAGVTQTPRYLIKTRGQQVTLSCSPISGHRSVSWYQQTPGQGLQFLFEYFSETQRNKGNFPGRFSGRQFSNSRSEMNVSTLELGDSALYLCASSSGQNTEAFFGQGTRLTVV.